These 28 T cell receptor beta chains were sequenced from one sample in a study of cytomegalovirus exposure and HLA in healthy donors. TCRdb's copy holds only in-frame clones and misses some; the assay was immunoSEQ multiplex PCR. The repertoire holds about 64,000 clones, with more than 85% as singletons. Sequencing was performed on PBMCs. The receptors here all came from a young woman in good health and CMV-seronegative.

The CDR3 sequence is CASSEYNRQGGEAFF. The CDR3 DNA follows: TGTGCCAGCAGTGAATATAACAGGCAGGGGGGTGAAGCTTTCTTT. The V gene is TRBV25-1, the J gene TRBJ1-1; 7 nucleotides align to TRBD1. The CDR3 extends over 15 amino acids. Germline trimming cut 0 bases from V and 7 bases from J; bases unmatched to any gene: 8. Germline CDR1 reads MGHDK; CDR2 reads SYGVNS. Complete variable domain (other parts from reference TRBV25-1 and TRBJ1-1): EADIYQTPRYLVIGTGKKITLECSQTMGHDKMYWYQQDPGMELHLIHYSYGVNSTEKGDLSSESTVSRIRTEHFPLTLESARPSHTSQYLCASSEYNRQGGEAFFGQGTRLTVV.

The chain joins TRBV13 to TRBJ1-2; D is perhaps TRBD1 (6 bases). CDR1 PRHDT and CDR2 FYEKMQ come from the germline V gene (reference sequence). This CDR3 contains 15 residues. Trimming cost V 5 bases and J 6 bases, with 19 bases left between them. The CDR3 DNA reads TGTGCCAGCAGCCTGGGGCGGGGGGCTGGAGATGGCTACACCTTC. It yields the protein CASSLGRGAGDGYTF.

The chain links TRBV5-6 to TRBJ1-1; D is perhaps TRBD1 (5 bases). Trimming took 4 bases from V and 6 from J, leaving 19 bases between them. Germline-derived CDR1 and CDR2 are SGHDT and YYEEEE. This CDR3 comprises 15 residues. CDR3: CASSARGGVVSEAFF. CDR3 DNA sequence: TGTGCCAGCAGCGCCCGGGGGGGGGTGGTCTCTGAAGCTTTCTTT.

The V call is TRBV7-2, the J call TRBJ2-3; D may be TRBD2 (6 bases). The germline V gene encodes CDR1 SGHTA and CDR2 FQGNSA. Trimming left V 5 bases short and J 10 bases short, with 13 bases between. The CDR3 runs to 12 residues. CDR3 residues: CASSPERVPQYF. The CDR3, as DNA: TGTGCCAGCAGCCCCGAGCGGGTTCCGCAGTATTTT.

This clone came up once. The DNA for the CDR3 is TGTGCCAGCAGCTTTGAAGCGGGAGAGATGGGGAATGAGCAGTTCTTC. Residues: CASSFEAGEMGNEQFF. V usage is TRBV5-6 and J usage is TRBJ2-1, with 8 nucleotides matching TRBD2. Germline loops: CDR1 SGHDT, CDR2 YYEEEE. The CDR3 sequence is 16 residues long. V shed 2 bases and J 7 bases; nucleotides not matched to a gene: 11.

The chain couples TRBV5-1 to TRBJ1-2; 12 bases align to TRBD1. Germline CDR1 is SGHRS and CDR2 is YFSETQ. This CDR3 spans 14 amino acids. V shed 3 bases, J shed 6 bases, and the junction held 3 bases outside the gene matches. The CDR3 coding sequence is TGCGCCAGCAGCTGGGGGACAGGGGGCGATGGCTACACCTTC. Protein sequence: CASSWGTGGDGYTF.

This clone was counted only a few times. The chain recombines TRBV30 with TRBJ1-1, with D perhaps TRBD1 (5 bases). V was pared by 8 bases and J by 1 base, with 8 bases between. The germline V gene has CDR1 GTSNPN and CDR2 SVGIG (reference sequence). The CDR3 sequence is 11 residues long. The CDR3 reads CARDRNTEAFF. The CDR3 bases are TGTGCCCGTGACAGGAACACTGAAGCTTTCTTT.

The chain links TRBV5-4 to TRBJ2-6, with D unclear. Trimming took off 0 bases at V and 0 bases at J, with 10 bases between the two ends. CDR3 length equals 17 residues. The germline V gene encodes CDR1 SGHNT and CDR2 YYREEE (reference sequence). As DNA, the CDR3 is TGTGCCAGCAGCTTGGTGTTCCGCGACTCTGGGGCCAACGTCCTGACTTTC. It encodes CASSLVFRDSGANVLTF. The full variable domain, its missing parts supplied by reference TRBV5-4 and TRBJ2-6, is ETGVTQSPTHLIKTRGQQVTLRCSSQSGHNTVSWYQQALGQGPQFIFQYYREEENGRGNFPPRFSGLQFPNYSSELNVNALELDDSALYLCASSLVFRDSGANVLTFGAGSRLTVL.

Comments on this clone: Other DNA variants within this sample encode the same CDR3. This chain uses TRBV5-4 with TRBJ2-7, with 8 positions matching TRBD2. After removal of 1 base from V and 7 bases from J, the junction contained 7 bases not matched to a gene. Germline assignment: CDR1 SGHNT and CDR2 YYREEE (reference sequence). This CDR3 region has 14 residues. CDR3: CASSLRGGQHEQYF. As DNA, the CDR3 is TGTGCCAGCAGCTTGCGGGGGGGGCAACATGAGCAGTACTTC.

This sequence joins TRBV5-1 and TRBJ1-2, with 7 bases matching TRBD1. V was pared by 0 bases and J by 7 bases, with 3 bases of the junction left unmatched. Germline loops: CDR1 SGHRS, CDR2 YFSETQ. The CDR3 totals 13 residues. The CDR3 nucleotides are TGCGCCAGCAGCTTGGGACAGGGCTTTGGCTACACCTTC. Translation: CASSLGQGFGYTF. Full variable domain (outside the CDR3, taken from reference TRBV5-1 and TRBJ1-2): KAGVTQTPRYLIKTRGQQVTLSCSPISGHRSVSWYQQTPGQGLQFLFEYFSETQRNKGNFPGRFSGRQFSNSRSEMNVSTLELGDSALYLCASSLGQGFGYTFGSGTRLTVV.

The chain joins TRBV5-1 to TRBJ2-7; 7 bases fit TRBD2. Losses at the gene ends were 0 bases for V and 2 bases for J; bases not matched to a gene: 5. The CDR3 is 15 residues long. In germline, CDR1 is SGHRS, CDR2 YFSETQ. This CDR3 is CASSLDPGTTYEQYF. The CDR3 DNA sequence: TGCGCCAGCAGCTTGGACCCCGGGACTACCTACGAGCAGTACTTC.

The chain links TRBV6-1 to TRBJ1-6; D gene unclear. The CDR3 runs 13 residues. Trimming left V 5 bases short and J 9 bases short, with 11 bases between. CDR1 and CDR2 (germline): MNHNS, SASEGT. The CDR3 spells CASSYDPGSPLHF. The DNA for the CDR3 is TGTGCCAGCAGTTATGATCCGGGTTCACCCCTCCACTTT.

This clone was picked up one time. The V gene is TRBV10-3, the J gene TRBJ2-1, with 9 positions matching TRBD2. V was pared by 10 bases and J by 7 bases, with 14 bases of the junction left unmatched. Germline V gene data show CDR1 as ENHRY and CDR2 as SYGVKD. The CDR3 is 15 residues long. Written as DNA, the CDR3 is TGTGCCACCCGCGGGGGTAGCGGGGGCCAGAATGAGCAGTTCTTC. Protein product: CATRGGSGGQNEQFF.

This chain connects TRBV27 to TRBJ2-2; unclear D gene. Germline CDR1 and CDR2: MNHEY and SMNVEV (reference sequence). The CDR3 sequence is 13 residues long. V was cut by 3 bases and J by 2 bases, with 4 bases left in between. CDR3 residues: CASSFPNTGELFF. In DNA form, the CDR3 reads TGTGCCAGCAGTTTCCCTAACACCGGGGAGCTGTTTTTT.

The chain carries TRBV27 and TRBJ2-7; TRBD2 matches 11 bases. In germline, CDR1 is MNHEY, CDR2 SMNVEV (reference sequence). V shed 3 bases, J shed 6 bases, and the junction held 7 bases outside the gene matches. The CDR3 has 15 residues. Here the CDR3 reads CASSLLTSGDREQYF. CDR3 bases: TGTGCCAGCAGTTTGCTGACTAGCGGGGATCGCGAGCAGTACTTC.

The chain recombines TRBV7-2 with TRBJ2-3; weak D call: TRBD2 (6 bases). This CDR3 comprises 15 residues. CDR1 SGHTA and CDR2 FQGNSA come from the germline V gene. V was clipped by 6 bases and J by 3 bases, with 16 bases between them. CDR3 residues: CASRPNTGETDTQYF. For the CDR3, the DNA is TGTGCCAGCAGGCCAAATACGGGAGAGACAGATACGCAGTATTTT.

The rearrangement links TRBV18 to TRBJ1-5; 7 bases are a match to TRBD1. The germline V gene has CDR1 KGHSH and CDR2 LQKENI. This CDR3 comprises 15 residues. V lost 3 bases, J lost 3 bases, and 5 bases stayed unmatched. The CDR3 loop is CASSPNGQDNQPQHF. CDR3 DNA sequence: TGTGCCAGCTCACCCAATGGACAGGACAATCAGCCCCAGCATTTT.

This clone was recorded many times. The genes are TRBV11-1 and TRBJ2-6; maybe TRBD1 (9 bases). The germline CDR1 and CDR2 sequences are SGHAT and FQDESV (reference sequence). This CDR3 spans 18 amino acids. Trimming left V 7 bases short and J 0 bases short, with 19 bases between. Here the CDR3 reads CASNGRDRAPSGANVLTF. CDR3 sequence (DNA): TGTGCCAGCAACGGGAGGGACAGGGCCCCCTCTGGGGCCAACGTCCTGACTTTC.

This clone appeared once. The J gene is TRBJ2-7, the V gene TRBV28, with TRBD1 matching over 8 bases. The CDR3 extends over 15 amino acids. Germline CDR1 MDHEN, CDR2 SYDVKM. Trimming cost V 6 bases and J 7 bases; bases outside gene matches: 14. This CDR3 is CASSSPGTGPGEQYF. CDR3 bases: TGTGCCAGCAGCTCCCCCGGGACAGGCCCCGGGGAGCAGTACTTC.

The rearrangement uses TRBV4-2 and TRBJ1-2, with TRBD1 matching over 7 bases. The germline CDR1 and CDR2 sequences are LGHNA and YNFKEQ. Trimming removed 1 base from V and 4 bases from J; junction bases left unmatched: 6. CDR3 length: 15 residues. CDR3 loop: CASSQAGPGGYGYTF. The CDR3 coding sequence is TGTGCCAGCAGCCAAGCTGGGCCAGGGGGCTATGGCTACACCTTC.

The genes are TRBV7-2 and TRBJ2-2, with 7 bases aligning to TRBD1. Per the germline V gene, CDR1 is SGHTA and CDR2 is FQGNSA. The CDR3 is 18 amino acids. J lost 0 bases, V lost 1 base, and 8 bases had no gene match. The CDR3 region has the DNA TGTGCCAGCAGCTTAGTATGGGGACAGCCACCGAACACCGGGGAGCTGTTTTTT. This gives the protein CASSLVWGQPPNTGELFF.

The genes are TRBV7-9 and TRBJ2-7; tentative D call: TRBD2 (6 bases). The germline V gene has CDR1 SEHNR and CDR2 FQNEAQ (reference sequence). Trimming left V 5 bases short and J 0 bases short, with 14 bases between. This CDR3 spans 15 amino acids. CDR3 sequence: CASSPPGLTSYEQYF. The CDR3 DNA is TGTGCCAGCAGCCCCCCGGGACTGACCTCCTACGAGCAGTACTTC.

V gene TRBV19 combines with J gene TRBJ2-3; 8 bases are a match to TRBD1. With 5 bases clipped from V and 3 bases from J, the junction kept 4 bases outside the gene matches. Germline CDR1 LNHDA, CDR2 SQIVND (reference sequence). This CDR3 is built from 14 residues. DNA of the CDR3: TGTGCCAGTAGTGGACAGGGCACTACAGATACGCAGTATTTT. Its protein is CASSGQGTTDTQYF.

J is TRBJ1-3 and V is TRBV18; 8 nucleotides align to TRBD1. Trimming at V came to 1 base and at J to 0 bases, leaving 8 bases not matched to a gene. Per germline, CDR1 KGHSH and CDR2 LQKENI. CDR3 length: 18 amino acids. As DNA, the CDR3 is TGTGCCAGCTCACCACTAACCCTACAGGGGGTCTCTGGAAACACCATATATTTT. Translation: CASSPLTLQGVSGNTIYF. The full variable domain, completed using reference TRBV18 and TRBJ1-3, is NAGVMQNPRHLVRRRGQEARLRCSPMKGHSHVYWYRQLPEEGLKFMVYLQKENIIDESGMPKERFSAEFPKEGPSILRIQQVVRGDSAAYFCASSPLTLQGVSGNTIYFGEGSWLTVV.

The chain is built from TRBV12-5 and TRBJ2-7, with D tentatively TRBD2 (5 bases). The CDR3 spans 15 residues. Germline CDR1 LGHNT, CDR2 FRNRAP. The V and J ends lost 2 bases and 5 bases respectively, with 16 bases between them. In nucleotides, the CDR3 is TGTGCTAGTGGTTTGCCCGGGGAAGTCGGCGACGAGCAGTACTTC. Protein sequence: CASGLPGEVGDEQYF.

The genes are TRBV6-1 and TRBJ2-5; 11 nucleotides align to TRBD1. The J call could be wrong; TRBJ2-7 is a better fit for the DNA end. Germline V CDR1 and CDR2: MNHNS, SASEGT. The CDR3 runs 14 residues. The CDR3 DNA reads TGTGCCAGCAGGATGGACAGGGGGCCCTACGAGCAGTACTTC. It encodes CASRMDRGPYEQYF.

The J gene is TRBJ1-1, the V gene TRBV27; D not resolved. V gave up 4 bases and J gave up 4 bases, with 13 bases separating them. The CDR3 spans 14 residues. Germline values: CDR1 MNHEY, CDR2 SMNVEV (reference sequence). The CDR3 sequence is CASSYTGFGTEAFF. CDR3 nucleotides: TGTGCCAGCAGTTATACGGGGTTCGGCACTGAAGCTTTCTTT.

The rearrangement joins TRBV19 to TRBJ2-3, with 11 bases aligning to TRBD2. There are 16 residues in the CDR3. J gave up 0 bases and V 5 bases, and 4 bases lay outside the gene matches. CDR1 and CDR2 from the germline V gene are LNHDA and SQIVND (reference sequence). The CDR3: CASSLLAGGSTDTQYF. CDR3 DNA: TGTGCCAGTAGTCTGCTAGCGGGAGGCAGCACAGATACGCAGTATTTT.